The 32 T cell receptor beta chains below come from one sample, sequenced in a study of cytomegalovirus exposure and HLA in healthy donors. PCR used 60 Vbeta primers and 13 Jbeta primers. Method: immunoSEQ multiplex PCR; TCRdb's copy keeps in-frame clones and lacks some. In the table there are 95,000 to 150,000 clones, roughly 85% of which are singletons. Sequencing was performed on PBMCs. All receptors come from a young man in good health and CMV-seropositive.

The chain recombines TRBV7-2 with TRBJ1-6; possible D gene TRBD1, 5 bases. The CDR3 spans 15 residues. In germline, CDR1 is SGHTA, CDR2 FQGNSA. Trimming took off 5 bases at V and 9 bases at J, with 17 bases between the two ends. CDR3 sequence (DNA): TGTGCCAGCAGCCCCCCGTTTCACAGGCTTTCACCCCTCCACTTT. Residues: CASSPPFHRLSPLHF.

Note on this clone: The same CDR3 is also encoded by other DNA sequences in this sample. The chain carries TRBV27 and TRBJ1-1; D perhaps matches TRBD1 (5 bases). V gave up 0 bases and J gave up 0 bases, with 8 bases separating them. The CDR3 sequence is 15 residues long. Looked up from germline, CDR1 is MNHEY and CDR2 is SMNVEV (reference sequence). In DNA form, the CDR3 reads TGTGCCAGCAGTTTATCGGCAGGGCTGAACACTGAAGCTTTCTTT. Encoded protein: CASSLSAGLNTEAFF.

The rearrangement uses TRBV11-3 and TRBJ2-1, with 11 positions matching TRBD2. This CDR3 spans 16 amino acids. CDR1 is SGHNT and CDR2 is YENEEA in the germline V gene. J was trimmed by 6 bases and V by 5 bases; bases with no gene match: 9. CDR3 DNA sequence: TGTGCCAGCAGCCCCCGAACTAGCGGGGGCTTCAATGAGCAGTTCTTC. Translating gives CASSPRTSGGFNEQFF.

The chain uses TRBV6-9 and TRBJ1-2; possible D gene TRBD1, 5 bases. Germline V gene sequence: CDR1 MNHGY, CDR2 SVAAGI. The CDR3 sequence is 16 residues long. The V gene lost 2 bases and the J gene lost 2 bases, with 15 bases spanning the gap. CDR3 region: CASSYPSSRVNYGYTF. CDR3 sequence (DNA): TGTGCCAGCAGTTATCCGTCGAGCAGGGTAAACTATGGCTACACCTTC.

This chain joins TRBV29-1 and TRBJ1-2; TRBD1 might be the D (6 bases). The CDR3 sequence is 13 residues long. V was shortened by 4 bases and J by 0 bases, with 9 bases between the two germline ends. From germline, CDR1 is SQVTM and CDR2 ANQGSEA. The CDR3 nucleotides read TGCAGCGTTGGGGACATAGCTAACTATGGCTACACCTTC. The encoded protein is CSVGDIANYGYTF. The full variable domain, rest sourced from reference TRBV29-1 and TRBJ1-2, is SAVISQKPSRDICQRGTSLTIQCQVDSQVTMMFWYRQQPGQSLTLIATANQGSEATYESGFVIDKFPISRPNLTFSTLTVSNMSPEDSSIYLCSVGDIANYGYTFGSGTRLTVV.

The CDR3 coding sequence is TGTGCCAGCAGCGGGACACCCCACTATGGCTACACCTTC. Amino acids: CASSGTPHYGYTF. The chain links TRBV9 to TRBJ1-2; TRBD1 is a possible D gene (5 bases). Germline V gene lookup returns CDR1 SGDLS and CDR2 YYNGEE. V was clipped by 3 bases and J by 3 bases, with 9 bases between them. The CDR3 spans 13 residues.

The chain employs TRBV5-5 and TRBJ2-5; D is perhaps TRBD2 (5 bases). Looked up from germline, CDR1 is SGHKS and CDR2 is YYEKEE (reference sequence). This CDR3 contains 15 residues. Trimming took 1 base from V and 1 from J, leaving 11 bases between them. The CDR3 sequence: CASSLRGNPQETQYF. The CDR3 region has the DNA TGTGCCAGCAGCTTGCGAGGGAACCCCCAAGAGACCCAGTACTTC. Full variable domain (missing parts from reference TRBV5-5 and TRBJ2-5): DAGVTQSPTHLIKTRGQQVTLRCSPISGHKSVSWYQQVLGQGPQFIFQYYEKEERGRGNFPDRFSARQFPNYSSELNVNALLLGDSALYLCASSLRGNPQETQYFGPGTRLLVL.

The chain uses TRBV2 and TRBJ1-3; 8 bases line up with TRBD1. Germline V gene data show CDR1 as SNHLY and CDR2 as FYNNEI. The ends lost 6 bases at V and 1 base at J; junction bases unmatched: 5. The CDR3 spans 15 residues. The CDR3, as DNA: TGTGCCAGCAGGGGGACAGGCGGTTCTGGAAACACCATATATTTT. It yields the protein CASRGTGGSGNTIYF.

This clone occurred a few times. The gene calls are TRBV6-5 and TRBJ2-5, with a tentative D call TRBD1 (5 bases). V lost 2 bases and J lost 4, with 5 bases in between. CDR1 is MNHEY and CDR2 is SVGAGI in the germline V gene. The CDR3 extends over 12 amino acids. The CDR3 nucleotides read TGTGCCAGCAGTTACAGGGGAGAGACCCAGTACTTC. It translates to CASSYRGETQYF.

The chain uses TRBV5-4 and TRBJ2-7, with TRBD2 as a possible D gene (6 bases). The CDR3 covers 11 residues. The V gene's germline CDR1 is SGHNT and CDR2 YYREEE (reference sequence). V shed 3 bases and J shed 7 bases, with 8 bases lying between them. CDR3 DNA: TGTGCCAGCAGCTGGGCGGGGGAGCAGTACTTC. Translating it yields CASSWAGEQYF. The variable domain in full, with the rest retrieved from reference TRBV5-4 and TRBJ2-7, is ETGVTQSPTHLIKTRGQQVTLRCSSQSGHNTVSWYQQALGQGPQFIFQYYREEENGRGNFPPRFSGLQFPNYSSELNVNALELDDSALYLCASSWAGEQYFGPGTRLTVT.

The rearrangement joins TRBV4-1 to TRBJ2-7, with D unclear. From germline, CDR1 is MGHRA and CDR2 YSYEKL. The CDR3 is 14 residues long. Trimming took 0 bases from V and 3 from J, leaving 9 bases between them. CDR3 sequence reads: CASSQDQSGYEQYF. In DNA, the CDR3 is TGCGCCAGCAGCCAAGATCAATCAGGCTACGAGCAGTACTTC.

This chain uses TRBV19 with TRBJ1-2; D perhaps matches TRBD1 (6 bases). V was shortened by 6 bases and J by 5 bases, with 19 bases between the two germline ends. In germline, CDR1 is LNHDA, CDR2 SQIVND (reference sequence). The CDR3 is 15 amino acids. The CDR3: CASSPSAGGEYGYTF. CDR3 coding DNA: TGTGCCAGTAGCCCCTCTGCTGGGGGCGAGTATGGCTACACCTTC.

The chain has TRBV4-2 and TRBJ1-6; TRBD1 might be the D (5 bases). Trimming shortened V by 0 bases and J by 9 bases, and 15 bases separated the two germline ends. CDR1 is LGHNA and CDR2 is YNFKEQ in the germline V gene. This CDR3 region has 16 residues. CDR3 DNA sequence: TGTGCCAGCAGCCAAGATCTCGAGGCCGGGGGTTCACCCCTCCACTTT. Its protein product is CASSQDLEAGGSPLHF.

This CDR3 is CASNGQGAQETQYF. In nucleotides, the CDR3 is TGTGCCAGCAACGGACAGGGGGCTCAAGAGACCCAGTACTTC. V is TRBV9 and J is TRBJ2-5; TRBD1 aligns across 11 bases. The CDR3 covers 14 residues. CDR1 SGDLS and CDR2 YYNGEE come from the germline V gene. Unmatched junction bases numbered 3, after V lost 6 bases and J lost 2 bases.

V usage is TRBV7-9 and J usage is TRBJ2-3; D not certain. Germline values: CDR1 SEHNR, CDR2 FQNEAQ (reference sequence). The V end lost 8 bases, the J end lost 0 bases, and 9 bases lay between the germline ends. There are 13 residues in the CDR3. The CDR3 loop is CASAAQSTDTQYF. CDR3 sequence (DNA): TGTGCCAGCGCAGCACAGAGCACAGATACGCAGTATTTT.

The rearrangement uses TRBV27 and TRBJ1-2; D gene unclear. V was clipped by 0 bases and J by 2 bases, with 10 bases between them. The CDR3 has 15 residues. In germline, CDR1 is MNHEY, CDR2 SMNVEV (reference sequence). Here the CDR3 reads CASSLSPRLNYGYTF. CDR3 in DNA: TGTGCCAGCAGTTTATCTCCCAGGTTAAACTATGGCTACACCTTC.

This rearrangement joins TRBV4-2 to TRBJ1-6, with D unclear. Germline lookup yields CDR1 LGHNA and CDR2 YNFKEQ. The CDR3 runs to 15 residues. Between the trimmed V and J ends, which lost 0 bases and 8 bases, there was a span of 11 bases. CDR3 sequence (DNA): TGTGCCAGCAGCCAAGATGGGCAGGCCTATTCACCCCTCCACTTT. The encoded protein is CASSQDGQAYSPLHF.

CDR3 sequence (DNA): TGCGCCAGCAGCCAAGTCCCTAGCGGGGGCCCCCTCCAAGAGACCCAGTACTTC. Amino acids: CASSQVPSGGPLQETQYF. The rearrangement uses TRBV4-1 and TRBJ2-5; the match to TRBD2 covers 10 bases. There are 18 residues in the CDR3. Trimming took 1 base from V and 1 from J; bases not matched to a gene: 9. In germline, CDR1 is MGHRA, CDR2 YSYEKL.

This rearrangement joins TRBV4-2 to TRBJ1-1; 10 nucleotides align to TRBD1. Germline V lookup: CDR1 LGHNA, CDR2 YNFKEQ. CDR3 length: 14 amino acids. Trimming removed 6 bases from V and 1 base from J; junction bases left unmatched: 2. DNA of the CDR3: TGTGCCAGCAGGTGGGACAGGGGGAACACTGAAGCTTTCTTT. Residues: CASRWDRGNTEAFF.

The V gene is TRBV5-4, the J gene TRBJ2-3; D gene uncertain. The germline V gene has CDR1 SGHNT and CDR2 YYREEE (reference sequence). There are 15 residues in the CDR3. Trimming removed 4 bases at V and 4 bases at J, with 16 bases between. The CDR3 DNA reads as TGTGCCAGCAGCACACTGGATGGCGAGGCAGATACGCAGTATTTT. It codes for CASSTLDGEADTQYF.

The CDR3 region has the DNA TGTGCCAGCAGCCCCGGGACAGAGTACTTTTTGGCAGATACGCAGTATTTT. The encoded protein is CASSPGTEYFLADTQYF. The V and J genes are TRBV7-9 and TRBJ2-3, with 7 bases identical to TRBD1. Unmatched junction bases numbered 15, after V lost 5 bases and J lost 4 bases. Per germline, CDR1 SEHNR and CDR2 FQNEAQ (reference sequence). The CDR3 covers 17 residues. The complete variable domain, with remaining parts taken from reference TRBV7-9 and TRBJ2-3, reads DTGVSQNPRHKITKRGQNVTFRCDPISEHNRLYWYRQTLGQGPEFLTYFQNEAQLEKSRLLSDRFSAERPKGSFSTLEIQRTEQGDSAMYLCASSPGTEYFLADTQYFGPGTRLTVL.

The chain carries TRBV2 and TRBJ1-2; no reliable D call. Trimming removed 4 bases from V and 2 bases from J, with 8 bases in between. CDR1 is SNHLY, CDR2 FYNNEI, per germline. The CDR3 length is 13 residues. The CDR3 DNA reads TGTGCCAGCAGTGTTCGGGTGAACTATGGCTACACCTTC. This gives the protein CASSVRVNYGYTF.

Here the CDR3 reads CASSLGGRDADTQYF. The CDR3 bases are TGTGCCAGCAGCTTGGGGGGAAGAGACGCAGATACGCAGTATTTT. The rearrangement uses TRBV11-3 and TRBJ2-3; a weak D match, TRBD2 (6 bases). Looked up from germline, CDR1 is SGHNT and CDR2 is YENEEA. This CDR3 contains 15 residues. Trimming shortened V by 3 bases and J by 4 bases, and 14 bases separated the two germline ends.

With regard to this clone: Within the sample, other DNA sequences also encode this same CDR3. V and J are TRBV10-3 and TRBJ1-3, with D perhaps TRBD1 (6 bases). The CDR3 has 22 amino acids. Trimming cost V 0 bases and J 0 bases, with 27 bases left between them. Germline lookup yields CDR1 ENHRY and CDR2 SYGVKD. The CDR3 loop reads CAISESSILLGAGAHSGNTIYF. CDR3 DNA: TGTGCCATCAGTGAGTCGAGCATTCTCTTGGGGGCAGGAGCTCACTCTGGAAACACCATATATTTT.

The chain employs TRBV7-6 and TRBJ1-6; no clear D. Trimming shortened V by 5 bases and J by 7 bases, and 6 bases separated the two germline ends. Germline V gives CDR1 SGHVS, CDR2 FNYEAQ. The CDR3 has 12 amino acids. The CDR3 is CASSTPNSPLHF. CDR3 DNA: TGTGCCAGCAGCACACCGAATTCACCCCTCCACTTT.

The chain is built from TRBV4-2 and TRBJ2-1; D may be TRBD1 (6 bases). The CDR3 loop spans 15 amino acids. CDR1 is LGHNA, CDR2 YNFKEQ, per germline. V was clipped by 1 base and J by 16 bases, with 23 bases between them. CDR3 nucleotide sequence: TGTGCCAGCAGCCAAGGAGGGGGTATAGCAGGGGTGCATTTCTTC. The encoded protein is CASSQGGGIAGVHFF.

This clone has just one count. CDR3 amino acids: CASSVVDRGRENTEAFF. The DNA for the CDR3 is TGTGCCAGCAGCGTAGTGGACAGGGGGCGAGAGAACACTGAAGCTTTCTTT. This chain joins TRBV9 and TRBJ1-1, with 11 bases fitting TRBD1. Trimming cost V 0 bases and J 1 base; bases outside gene matches: 5. CDR1 is SGDLS and CDR2 is YYNGEE in the germline V gene. The CDR3 spans 17 residues.

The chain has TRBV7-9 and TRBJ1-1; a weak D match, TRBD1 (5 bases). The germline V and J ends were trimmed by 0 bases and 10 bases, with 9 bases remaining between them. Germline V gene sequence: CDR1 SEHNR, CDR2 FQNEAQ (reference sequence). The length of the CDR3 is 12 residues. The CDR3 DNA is TGTGCCAGCAGCTTAGCGGGGCGGGGAGCTTTCTTT. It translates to CASSLAGRGAFF.

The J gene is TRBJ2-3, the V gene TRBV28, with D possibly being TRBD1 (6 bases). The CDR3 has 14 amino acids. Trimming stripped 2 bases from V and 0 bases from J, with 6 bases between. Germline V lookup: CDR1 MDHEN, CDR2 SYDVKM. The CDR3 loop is CASSLTGSTDTQYF. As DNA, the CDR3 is TGTGCCAGCAGTTTAACAGGGAGCACAGATACGCAGTATTTT. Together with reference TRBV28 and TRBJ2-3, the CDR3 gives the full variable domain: DVKVTQSSRYLVKRTGEKVFLECVQDMDHENMFWYRQDPGLGLRLIYFSYDVKMKEKGDIPEGYSVSREKKERFSLILESASTNQTSMYLCASSLTGSTDTQYFGPGTRLTVL.

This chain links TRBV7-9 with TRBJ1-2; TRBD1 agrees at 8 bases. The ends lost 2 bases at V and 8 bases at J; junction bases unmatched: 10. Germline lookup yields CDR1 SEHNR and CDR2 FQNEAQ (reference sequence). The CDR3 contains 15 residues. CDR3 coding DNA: TGTGCCAGCAGCTTAACCGGGACAGGATCCGTAGGCTACACCTTC. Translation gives CASSLTGTGSVGYTF.

Here the CDR3 DNA reads TGCAGCGACTTGACAGGGGGAAATGGAAACACCATATATTTT. This encodes CSDLTGGNGNTIYF. The chain employs TRBV29-1 and TRBJ1-3; TRBD1 matches at 9 bases. The V gene end was trimmed by 7 bases and the J gene end by 3 bases; junction bases not matched to a gene: 7. This CDR3 is 14 amino acids long. Germline V gene sequence: CDR1 SQVTM, CDR2 ANQGSEA. Combining the CDR3 with reference TRBV29-1 and TRBJ1-3 gives the whole variable domain SAVISQKPSRDICQRGTSLTIQCQVDSQVTMMFWYRQQPGQSLTLIATANQGSEATYESGFVIDKFPISRPNLTFSTLTVSNMSPEDSSIYLCSDLTGGNGNTIYFGEGSWLTVV.

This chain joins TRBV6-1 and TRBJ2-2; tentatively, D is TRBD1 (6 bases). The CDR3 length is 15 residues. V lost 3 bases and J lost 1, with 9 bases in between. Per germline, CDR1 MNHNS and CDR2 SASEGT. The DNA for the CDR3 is TGTGCCAGCAGTGACCCACAGGGGAACACCGGGGAGCTGTTTTTT. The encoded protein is CASSDPQGNTGELFF.